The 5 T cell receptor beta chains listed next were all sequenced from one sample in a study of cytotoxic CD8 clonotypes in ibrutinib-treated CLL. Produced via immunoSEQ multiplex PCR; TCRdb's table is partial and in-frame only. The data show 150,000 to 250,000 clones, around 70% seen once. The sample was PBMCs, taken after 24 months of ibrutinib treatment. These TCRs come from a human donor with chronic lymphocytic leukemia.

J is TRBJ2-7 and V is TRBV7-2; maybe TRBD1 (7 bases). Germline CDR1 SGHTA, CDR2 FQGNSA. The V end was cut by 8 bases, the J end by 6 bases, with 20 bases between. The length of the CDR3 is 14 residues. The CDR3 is CASLRSQGGSEQYF. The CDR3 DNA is TGTGCCAGCCTCAGGTCCCAGGGGGGCAGCGAGCAGTACTTC.

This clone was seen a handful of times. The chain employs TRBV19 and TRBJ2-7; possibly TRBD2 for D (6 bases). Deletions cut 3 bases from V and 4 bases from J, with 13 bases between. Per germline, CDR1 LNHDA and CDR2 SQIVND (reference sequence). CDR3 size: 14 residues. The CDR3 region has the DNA TGTGCCAGTAGTATCTCGGGAGTTCGTTACGAGCAGTACTTC. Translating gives CASSISGVRYEQYF.

The CDR3 nucleotides are TGTGCCAGCAGCTTTGGCCGAGGGGTGAACTACGAGCAGTACTTC. It encodes CASSFGRGVNYEQYF. V gene TRBV5-4 combines with J gene TRBJ2-7; D is perhaps TRBD1 or TRBD2 (5 bases each). Trimming took 2 bases from V and 3 from J, leaving 15 bases between them. Germline V gene data show CDR1 as SGHNT and CDR2 as YYREEE (reference sequence). The CDR3 runs to 15 residues.

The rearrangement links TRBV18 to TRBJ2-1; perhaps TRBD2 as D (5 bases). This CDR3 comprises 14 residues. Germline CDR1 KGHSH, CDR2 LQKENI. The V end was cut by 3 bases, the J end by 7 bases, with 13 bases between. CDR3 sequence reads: CASSPKASTNEQFF. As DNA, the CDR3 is TGTGCCAGCTCACCGAAGGCTAGCACGAATGAGCAGTTCTTC.

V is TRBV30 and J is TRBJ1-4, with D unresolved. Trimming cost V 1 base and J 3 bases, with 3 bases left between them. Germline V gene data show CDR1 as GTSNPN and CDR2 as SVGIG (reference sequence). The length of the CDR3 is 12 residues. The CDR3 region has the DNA TGTGCCTGGAGTGGGGCTAATGAAAAACTGTTTTTT. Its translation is CAWSGANEKLFF.